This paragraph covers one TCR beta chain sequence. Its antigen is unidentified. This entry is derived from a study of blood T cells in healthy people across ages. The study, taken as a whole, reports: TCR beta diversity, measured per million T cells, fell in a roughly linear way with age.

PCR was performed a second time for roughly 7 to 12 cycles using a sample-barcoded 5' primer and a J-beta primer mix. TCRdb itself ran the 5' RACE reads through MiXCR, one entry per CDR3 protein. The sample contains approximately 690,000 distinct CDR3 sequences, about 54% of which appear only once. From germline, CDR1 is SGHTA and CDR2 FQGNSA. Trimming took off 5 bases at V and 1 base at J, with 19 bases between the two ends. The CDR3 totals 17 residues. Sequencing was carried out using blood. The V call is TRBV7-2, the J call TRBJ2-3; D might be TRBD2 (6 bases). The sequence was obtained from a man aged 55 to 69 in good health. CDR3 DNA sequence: TGTGCCAGCAGCCCGTACTTGATGCGGGGAGGCACAGATACGCAGTATTTT. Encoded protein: CASSPYLMRGGTDTQYF. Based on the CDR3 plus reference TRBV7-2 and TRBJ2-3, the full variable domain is GAGVSQSPSNKVTEKGKDVELRCDPISGHTALYWYRQSLGQGLEFLIYFQGNSAPDKSGLPSDRFSAERTGGSVSTLTIQRTQQEDSAVYLCASSPYLMRGGTDTQYFGPGTRLTVL.